These 8 T cell receptor beta chains were sequenced from one sample in a study of PD-1 blockade in mismatch repair-deficient tumors. The assay was immunoSEQ multiplex PCR, and TCRdb's table has in-frame clones only and misses some. The table includes under 95,000 clones, approximately 84% detected once. The specimen comprised peripheral blood, sampled 12 weeks after starting pembrolizumab. These receptors all stem from an adult with mismatch repair-deficient cancer.

Only one count was recorded for this clone. In DNA form, the CDR3 reads TGTGCCAGCAGCTTTCGGACTAGCGGGGCAATCCAAGAGACCCAGTACTTC. It is translated as CASSFRTSGAIQETQYF. The chain is built from TRBV11-2 and TRBJ2-5, with 12 bases identical to TRBD2. CDR1 and CDR2 (germline): SGHAT, FQNNGV. The CDR3 loop spans 17 amino acids. Germline trimming cut 3 bases from V and 1 base from J; bases unmatched to any gene: 6.

The rearrangement joins TRBV19 to TRBJ2-1; D is unresolved. The CDR3 is made up of 15 amino acids. CDR1 LNHDA and CDR2 SQIVND come from the germline V gene (reference sequence). V was shortened by 3 bases and J by 0 bases, with 9 bases between the two germline ends. This CDR3 is CASSIPRSSYNEQFF. CDR3 DNA: TGTGCCAGTAGTATCCCTCGGAGCTCCTACAATGAGCAGTTCTTC.

The V call is TRBV18, the J call TRBJ2-3; no definite D call. The CDR3 runs to 14 residues. Germline V gene data show CDR1 as KGHSH and CDR2 as LQKENI. Deletions cut 0 bases from V and 2 bases from J, with 6 bases between. The CDR3 loop is CASSPPGTTDTQYF. The CDR3 coding sequence is TGTGCCAGCTCACCACCGGGTACCACAGATACGCAGTATTTT.

The chain recombines TRBV5-6 with TRBJ1-3, with D hard to call. CDR1 is SGHDT and CDR2 is YYEEEE in the germline V gene. V lost 4 bases and J lost 1, with 9 bases in between. This CDR3 region has 14 residues. The CDR3 protein is CASSLGISGNTIYF. The CDR3 coding sequence is TGTGCCAGCAGCCTAGGGATATCTGGAAACACCATATATTTT.

J is TRBJ2-5 and V is TRBV7-2, with D possibly matching TRBD1 (6 bases). Per germline, CDR1 SGHTA and CDR2 FQGNSA. The CDR3 is made up of 14 amino acids. The ends were cut back, 5 bases at V and 3 bases at J, with 13 bases in the middle. The DNA of the CDR3 is TGTGCCAGCAGCGTGACAGGCCCTAAAGAGACCCAGTACTTC. This codes for CASSVTGPKETQYF.

This clone was seen only once. V is TRBV7-8 and J is TRBJ1-5; 8 positions agree with TRBD1. The CDR3 has 15 amino acids. CDR1 is SGHVS, CDR2 FQNEAQ, per germline. V was clipped by 5 bases and J by 1 base; unmatched bases: 4. This CDR3 reads CASSLDRGSNQPQHF. The CDR3 bases are TGTGCCAGCAGCCTAGACAGGGGAAGCAATCAGCCCCAGCATTTT.

The genes are TRBV9 and TRBJ2-7; D is unresolved. The CDR3 extends over 12 amino acids. Per the germline V gene, CDR1 is SGDLS and CDR2 is YYNGEE. Trimming left V 7 bases short and J 5 bases short, with 13 bases between. The chain's CDR3 is CASEARRHEQYF. As DNA, the CDR3 is TGTGCCAGCGAGGCGAGACGGCACGAGCAGTACTTC.

The J gene is TRBJ2-1, the V gene TRBV6-1; 12 bases align to TRBD2. The J segment lost 9 bases and the V segment lost 10 bases, leaving 13 bases of the junction unmatched. This CDR3 spans 15 amino acids. Germline V gene lookup returns CDR1 MNHNS and CDR2 SASEGT. The DNA for the CDR3 is TGTGCCACCTCCCTAGCGGGAGGGCCTTGGGGTGAGCAGTTCTTC. Protein sequence: CATSLAGGPWGEQFF.